Listed here is a single TCR beta chain. Its target is not known. Given a much more abundant clone one base away, this may be a read error. The CDR3 runs 13 residues. The germline V gene encodes CDR1 LGHNA and CDR2 YNFKEQ. The V and J ends lost 5 bases and 0 bases respectively, with 7 bases between them. The source of the sample is a study of Ad26.COV2.S vaccination and SARS-CoV-2 variants. TCRdb keeps only in-frame clones here, not all; method: immunoSEQ multiplex PCR. The table records about 320,000 clones, roughly 80% of them present only once. Findings and caveats of the study: For non-spike TCRs, breadth in vaccine recipients resembled that in placebo recipients.

Treatment here: some 19 received Ad26.COV2.S at low or high dose, single or two shots; about 5 received placebo; per-sample allocation not given. Vaccine and placebo recipients were sampled on day 63 after the first injection. The sequenced sample was peripheral blood, obtained in a trial of Ad26.COV2.S vaccine versus placebo. The source of this sequence is a person aged 18-60 years who received the Ad26.COV2.S COVID-19 vaccine or a placebo. V usage is TRBV4-2 and J usage is TRBJ1-1; no clear D gene. The CDR3 DNA is TGTGCCAGCAGCTTATACATGAACACTGAAGCTTTCTTT. Its translation: CASSLYMNTEAFF.